Reported below is one T cell receptor beta chain. Its antigen is not identified. It may be a read error: a sequence one base away is much more abundant. There are 12 residues in the CDR3. Looked up from germline, CDR1 is DFQATT and CDR2 is SNEGSKA (reference sequence). This entry is derived from a study of CD8 T cells in ankylosing spondylitis. TCRdb called the 5' RACE reads again in MiXCR, with one record for every CDR3 protein. The sample yields 150,000 to 200,000 distinct CDR3 sequences, about an eighth seen once. Study findings and constraints: Disease-linked clones bore a CD8+ phenotype, appearing relatively rarely in peripheral blood. There were earlier reports of some motif variants in reactive arthritis synovial fluid and blood.

The J gene is TRBJ1-5, the V gene TRBV20-1; no definite D call. This receptor was obtained from a female donor with ankylosing spondylitis or in good health (not recorded which). The sequenced sample consisted of blood, either unsorted or a sorted T cell fraction (not recorded which). CDR3 DNA: TGCAGTGCTAGACCGTCGGATCAGTCCCAGCATTTT. This gives the protein CSARPSDQSQHF.